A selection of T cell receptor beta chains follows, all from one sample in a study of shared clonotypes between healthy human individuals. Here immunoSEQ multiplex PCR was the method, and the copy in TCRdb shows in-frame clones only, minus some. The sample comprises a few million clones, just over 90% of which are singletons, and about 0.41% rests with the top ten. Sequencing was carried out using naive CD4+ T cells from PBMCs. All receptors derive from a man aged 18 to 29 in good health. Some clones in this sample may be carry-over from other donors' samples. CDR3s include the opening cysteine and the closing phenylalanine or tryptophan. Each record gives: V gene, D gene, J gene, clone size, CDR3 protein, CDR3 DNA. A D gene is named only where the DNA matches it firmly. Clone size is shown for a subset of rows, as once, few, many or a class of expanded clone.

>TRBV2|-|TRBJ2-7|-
CASSAGYGVYEQYF
TGTGCCAGCAGTGCGGGGTACGGGGTCTACGAGCAGTACTTC
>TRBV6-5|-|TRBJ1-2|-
CASSYQGGYGYTF
TGTGCCAGCAGTTACCAAGGAGGCTATGGCTACACCTTC
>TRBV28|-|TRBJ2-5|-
CASSRPGRRETQYF
TGTGCCAGCAGCCGCCCGGGCCGTAGAGAGACCCAGTACTTC
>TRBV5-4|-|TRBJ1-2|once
CASSVRGSSLIYGYTF
TGTGCCAGCAGCGTCAGGGGATCCAGTCTTATCTATGGCTACACCTTC
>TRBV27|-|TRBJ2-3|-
CASSLSVRTSHTDTQYF
TGTGCCAGCAGTTTAAGCGTCAGGACCTCACACACAGATACGCAGTATTTT
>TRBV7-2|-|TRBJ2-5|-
CASSLARETQYF
TGTGCCAGCAGTCTAGCCCGGGAGACCCAGTACTTC
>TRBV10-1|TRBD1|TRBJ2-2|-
CASGQVLDTGELFF
TGCGCCAGTGGACAGGTCCTCGACACCGGGGAGCTGTTTTTT
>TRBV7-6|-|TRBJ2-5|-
CASSFSTGVETQYF
TGTGCCAGCAGCTTTTCGACGGGAGTCGAGACCCAGTACTTC
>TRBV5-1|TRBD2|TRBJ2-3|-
CASSFLAGGPTDTQYF
TGCGCCAGCAGCTTTTTAGCGGGAGGGCCCACAGATACGCAGTATTTT
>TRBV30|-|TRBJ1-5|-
CAWGAAAAGSQHF
TGTGCCTGGGGGGCGGCAGCCGCCGGGTCCCAGCATTTT
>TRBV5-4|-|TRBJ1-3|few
CASSSWTAGTIYF
TGTGCCAGCAGCTCATGGACAGCCGGCACCATATATTTT
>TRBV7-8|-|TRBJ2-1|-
CASSLVVAQFF
TGTGCCAGCAGCTTAGTGGTGGCCCAGTTCTTC
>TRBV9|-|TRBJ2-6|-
CASSVNLRSGANVLTF
TGTGCCAGCAGCGTAAACCTTCGCTCTGGGGCCAACGTCCTGACTTTC
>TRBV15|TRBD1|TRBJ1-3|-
CATSRGVDRAGNTIYF
TGTGCCACCAGCAGAGGAGTGGACAGGGCTGGAAACACCATATATTTT
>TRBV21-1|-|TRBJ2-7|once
CASSIEDRAYEQYF
TGTGCCAGCAGCATAGAAGACCGCGCCTACGAGCAGTACTTC
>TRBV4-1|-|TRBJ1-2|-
CASSQSGPPDYGYTF
TGCGCCAGCAGCCAATCCGGACCCCCAGACTATGGCTACACCTTC
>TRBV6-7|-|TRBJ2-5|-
CASRVVAEATQYF
TGTGCCAGCAGGGTCGTAGCGGAGGCCACCCAGTACTTC
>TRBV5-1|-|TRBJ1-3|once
CASSLVRPEDTIYF
TGCGCCAGCAGCTTGGTTCGCCCGGAGGACACCATATATTTT
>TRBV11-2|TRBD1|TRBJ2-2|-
CASSLVLTGPEISTGELFF
TGTGCCAGCAGCTTAGTGCTGACAGGGCCAGAGATAAGCACCGGGGAGCTGTTTTTT
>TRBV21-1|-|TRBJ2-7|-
CASTGGWEQYF
TGTGCCAGCACAGGCGGTTGGGAGCAGTACTTC
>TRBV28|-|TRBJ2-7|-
CASISGRASEQYF
TGTGCCAGCATATCGGGCAGGGCCTCCGAGCAGTACTTC
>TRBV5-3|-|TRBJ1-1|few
CARSRDSAEAFF
TGTGCCAGAAGCCGAGACAGCGCTGAAGCTTTCTTT
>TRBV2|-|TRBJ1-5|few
CASRLAGNQPQHF
TGTGCCAGCAGACTAGCGGGCAATCAGCCCCAGCATTTT
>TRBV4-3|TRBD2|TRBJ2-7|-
CASSQGLAGGYEQYF
TGCGCCAGCAGCCAGGGACTAGCGGGGGGCTACGAGCAGTACTTC
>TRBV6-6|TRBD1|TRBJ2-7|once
CASRETGGRDEQYF
TGTGCCAGCAGAGAGACAGGGGGCAGGGACGAGCAGTACTTC
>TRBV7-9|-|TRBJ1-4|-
CACDGQTNEKLFF
TGTGCCTGTGATGGACAAACTAATGAAAAACTGTTTTTT
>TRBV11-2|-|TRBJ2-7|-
CASSSRGKGGTSYEQYF
TGTGCCAGCAGCTCCCGAGGGAAAGGCGGGACCTCCTACGAGCAGTACTTC
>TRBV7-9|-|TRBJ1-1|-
CASSLLVGGYTEAFF
TGTGCCAGCAGCCTTCTCGTGGGGGGTTACACTGAAGCTTTCTTT
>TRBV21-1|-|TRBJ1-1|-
CASSSSPYYRGLMNTEAFF
TGTGCCAGCAGTTCCTCACCCTATTACCGGGGGCTCATGAACACTGAAGCTTTCTTT
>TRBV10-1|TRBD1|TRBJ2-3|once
CASPRDRGQDTQYF
TGCGCCAGTCCCCGGGACAGGGGCCAAGATACGCAGTATTTT
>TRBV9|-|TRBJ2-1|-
CASSPRGEVNEQFF
TGTGCCAGCAGCCCCCGTGGCGAGGTCAATGAGCAGTTCTTC
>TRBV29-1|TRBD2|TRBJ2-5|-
CSGWTSGETQYF
TGCAGCGGGTGGACTAGCGGAGAGACCCAGTACTTC
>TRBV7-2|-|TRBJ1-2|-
CASSLAQGVRYGYTF
TGTGCCAGCAGCTTGGCTCAAGGGGTACGTTATGGCTACACCTTC
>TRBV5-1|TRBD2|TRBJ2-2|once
CASSSSGFTGELFF
TGCGCCAGCAGCTCTAGCGGGTTCACCGGGGAGCTGTTTTTT
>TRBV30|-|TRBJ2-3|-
CAWSVGGLGLTDTQYF
TGTGCCTGGAGTGTGGGGGGGCTCGGTTTAACAGATACGCAGTATTTT
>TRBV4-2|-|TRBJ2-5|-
CASSQGAAEQETQYF
TGTGCCAGCAGCCAAGGTGCGGCAGAGCAAGAGACCCAGTACTTC